These 26 T cell receptor beta chains were sequenced from one sample in a study of OX40 agonist ivuxolimab in advanced cancers. Method: immunoSEQ multiplex PCR; TCRdb's copy keeps in-frame clones and lacks some. The repertoire holds about 58,000 clones, 70% to 90% seen once, with about 0.82% in the top ten. The sample consisted of CD4+ or CD8+ T cells sorted from blood, taken in a trial of the OX40 agonist ivuxolimab. These receptors all stem from an adult with an advanced solid tumor such as melanoma, head and neck, liver or kidney cancer.

This chain connects TRBV7-2 to TRBJ1-1; D is uncertain. The germline V and J ends were trimmed by 1 base and 4 bases, with 10 bases remaining between them. The CDR3 consists of 14 residues. Germline V gives CDR1 SGHTA, CDR2 FQGNSA. In nucleotides, the CDR3 is TGTGCCAGCAGCTTAGGACACTCTAGCACTGAAGCTTTCTTT. Encoded protein: CASSLGHSSTEAFF.

The chain recombines TRBV7-8 with TRBJ1-3; D is ambiguous. Trimming shortened V by 1 base and J by 4 bases, and 17 bases separated the two germline ends. Germline loops: CDR1 SGHVS, CDR2 FQNEAQ. This CDR3 is 17 amino acids long. DNA for the CDR3: TGTGCCAGCAGCTTAGGGAGTGGGCCGTGGATGGGAAACACCATATATTTT. It yields the protein CASSLGSGPWMGNTIYF.

The V and J genes are TRBV7-2 and TRBJ1-2; D is unclear. The germline gives CDR1 SGHTA, CDR2 FQGNSA. The CDR3 runs to 14 residues. V was clipped by 1 base and J by 4 bases, with 10 bases between them. CDR3 nucleotide sequence: TGTGCCAGCAGCTTAGACCCCAACAGCTATGGCTACACCTTC. It is translated as CASSLDPNSYGYTF.

The chain has TRBV18 and TRBJ2-1, with 7 nucleotides matching TRBD1. The germline V gene encodes CDR1 KGHSH and CDR2 LQKENI. CDR3 size: 14 residues. V shed 1 base and J 5 bases; nucleotides not matched to a gene: 2. The CDR3 DNA sequence: TGTGCCAGCTCACCACAGGGACAGAACAATGAGCAGTTCTTC. Translating gives CASSPQGQNNEQFF.

This chain connects TRBV7-6 to TRBJ2-1, with D possibly matching TRBD2 (7 bases). V was pared by 5 bases and J by 0 bases, with 17 bases between. The germline gives CDR1 SGHVS, CDR2 FNYEAQ. This CDR3 region has 17 residues. The CDR3 protein is CASSRVGGLLSYNEQFF. CDR3 sequence (DNA): TGTGCCAGCAGCCGGGTGGGGGGGCTTCTCTCCTACAATGAGCAGTTCTTC.

This clone was recorded once. The chain has TRBV10-1 and TRBJ2-7; TRBD2 matches at 7 bases. This CDR3 contains 12 residues. Germline V gene data show CDR1 as WNHNN and CDR2 as SYGVQD (reference sequence). Germline trimming cut 8 bases from V and 4 bases from J; bases unmatched to any gene: 5. The chain's CDR3 is CASSLSGYEQYF. CDR3 nucleotide sequence: TGCGCCAGCTCCCTTAGCGGGTACGAGCAGTACTTC.

This chain links TRBV18 with TRBJ2-1; tentatively, D is TRBD2 (5 bases). Trimming took 1 base from V and 5 from J, leaving 9 bases between them. This CDR3 is built from 14 residues. CDR1 is KGHSH and CDR2 is LQKENI in the germline V gene. CDR3 in DNA: TGTGCCAGCTCACCACGAACCGGGGACAATGAGCAGTTCTTC. Translated: CASSPRTGDNEQFF.

This chain joins TRBV6-5 and TRBJ2-7; D is possibly TRBD1 or TRBD2 (5 bases each). Germline CDR1 reads MNHEY; CDR2 reads SVGAGI. The CDR3 is 15 amino acids. V was cut by 4 bases and J by 0 bases, with 13 bases left in between. Here the CDR3 DNA reads TGTGCCAGCAGTTCGGGGACGTTTAGCTCCTACGAGCAGTACTTC. Its protein is CASSSGTFSSYEQYF.

The gene calls are TRBV25-1 and TRBJ2-3, with a weak D call TRBD2 (6 bases). Germline CDR1 reads MGHDK; CDR2 reads SYGVNS. The ends were cut back, 11 bases at V and 0 bases at J, with 12 bases in the middle. The CDR3 length is 13 residues. This chain's CDR3 is CAGGSLSTDTQYF. In DNA form, the CDR3 reads TGTGCCGGGGGGTCCCTTAGCACAGATACGCAGTATTTT.

Of note for this clone: No DNA is shown, since the ends of the CDR3 on it are uncertain; the CDR3 is the one TCRdb lists. The chain couples TRBV14 to TRBJ1-2; TRBD1 was called by the table and not checked on the DNA. Germline-derived CDR1 and CDR2 are SGHDN and FVKESK. Termini included, the CDR3 measures 13 amino acids. The CDR3: CASSVGTGSAHTF.

This clone has only one observation. The chain recombines TRBV9 with TRBJ2-1; D may be TRBD1 or TRBD2 (5 bases each). V lost 0 bases and J lost 4, with 11 bases in between. The CDR3 is made up of 15 amino acids. Looked up from germline, CDR1 is SGDLS and CDR2 is YYNGEE. CDR3 in amino acids: CASSVDGREYNEQFF. As DNA, the CDR3 is TGTGCCAGCAGCGTAGACGGCAGGGAGTACAATGAGCAGTTCTTC. Looking up the rest from reference TRBV9 and TRBJ2-1 gives the full variable domain: DSGVTQTPKHLITATGQRVTLRCSPRSGDLSVYWYQQSLDQGLQFLIQYYNGEERAKGNILERFSAQQFPDLHSELNLSSLELGDSALYFCASSVDGREYNEQFFGPGTRLTVL.

The chain carries TRBV6-5 and TRBJ2-5; TRBD2 matches 11 bases. The germline gives CDR1 MNHEY, CDR2 SVGAGI. The CDR3 totals 15 residues. V gave up 6 bases and J gave up 2 bases; unmatched junction bases: 5. CDR3 sequence (DNA): TGTGCCAGCAGAACCGGGACTAGCGGTCAAGAGACCCAGTACTTC. Translated, it gives CASRTGTSGQETQYF.

The CDR3: CASSVTQYSNQPQHF. CDR3 DNA: TGTGCCAGCAGTGTGACCCAGTATAGCAATCAGCCCCAGCATTTT. The V and J genes are TRBV6-1 and TRBJ1-5; D is ambiguous. There are 15 residues in the CDR3. Germline V lookup: CDR1 MNHNS, CDR2 SASEGT. Trimming took off 4 bases at V and 0 bases at J, with 10 bases between the two ends.

The chain is built from TRBV5-1 and TRBJ1-1; D gene uncertain. The CDR3 contains 14 residues. From germline, CDR1 is SGHRS and CDR2 YFSETQ. Trimming removed 0 bases from V and 4 bases from J, with 10 bases in between. CDR3 in DNA: TGCGCCAGCAGCTTGGCGGGAGATCGCACTGAAGCTTTCTTT. It translates to CASSLAGDRTEAFF.

This chain connects TRBV6-6 to TRBJ2-7; 11 bases are a match to TRBD1. This CDR3 region has 15 residues. J gave up 4 bases and V 2 bases, and 4 bases lay outside the gene matches. CDR1 and CDR2 from the germline V gene are MNHNY and SVGAGI (reference sequence). CDR3 nucleotides: TGTGCCAGCAGTTACAGGGACAGGGGGGCGTACGAGCAGTACTTC. It specifies CASSYRDRGAYEQYF.

The rearrangement uses TRBV6-5 and TRBJ2-1, with 7 bases lining up with TRBD2. The CDR3 totals 16 residues. J lost 2 bases, V lost 0 bases, and 4 bases had no gene match. Germline values: CDR1 MNHEY, CDR2 SVGAGI. CDR3 nucleotide sequence: TGTGCCAGCAGTTACTCGGCACTAGCGCCCTACAATGAGCAGTTCTTC. This encodes CASSYSALAPYNEQFF.

The gene calls are TRBV6-5 and TRBJ1-2, with a tentative D call TRBD1 (5 bases). Germline V gives CDR1 MNHEY, CDR2 SVGAGI. Trimming cost V 6 bases and J 3 bases, with 14 bases left between them. The CDR3 has 14 amino acids. The CDR3 sequence: CASSRDADYYGYTF. In nucleotides, the CDR3 is TGTGCCAGCAGCCGGGACGCTGACTACTATGGCTACACCTTC.

V is TRBV18 and J is TRBJ1-2; maybe TRBD1 (6 bases). CDR1 is KGHSH, CDR2 LQKENI, per germline. The CDR3 totals 15 residues. Trimming took off 6 bases at V and 1 base at J, with 15 bases between the two ends. The CDR3 bases are TGTGCCAGCTCCCCGGACAGCTCGCTTAACTATGGCTACACCTTC. This encodes CASSPDSSLNYGYTF.

V and J are TRBV27 and TRBJ1-2, with D maybe TRBD1 (6 bases). The CDR3 length is 13 residues. V was trimmed by 6 bases and J by 5 bases, leaving 13 bases between them. CDR1 is MNHEY, CDR2 SMNVEV, per germline (reference sequence). The CDR3 spells CASRGGARYGYTF. DNA for the CDR3: TGTGCCAGCAGGGGGGGGGCTAGATATGGCTACACCTTC.

This clone was seen just once. The V and J genes are TRBV7-8 and TRBJ1-3, with D uncertain. The CDR3 has 18 residues. Germline loops: CDR1 SGHVS, CDR2 FQNEAQ. Trimming took 2 bases from V and 2 from J, leaving 19 bases between them. The chain's CDR3 is CASSLLVLGSAAGNTIYF. The CDR3 nucleotides read TGTGCCAGCAGCTTACTTGTTCTGGGCTCGGCAGCTGGAAACACCATATATTTT.

The chain combines TRBV5-8 with TRBJ1-1; TRBD1 agrees at 10 bases. Trimming at V came to 4 bases and at J to 5 bases, leaving 5 bases not matched to a gene. CDR3 size: 14 residues. From germline, CDR1 is SGHTS and CDR2 YDEGEE. The CDR3 loop reads CASSIGQGETEAFF. For the CDR3, the DNA is TGTGCCAGCAGCATAGGACAGGGGGAAACTGAAGCTTTCTTT.

This clone was detected only once. The chain is built from TRBV18 and TRBJ1-6; 8 positions match TRBD1. Germline lookup yields CDR1 KGHSH and CDR2 LQKENI. CDR3 length equals 16 residues. After removal of 2 bases from V and 8 bases from J, the junction contained 8 bases not matched to a gene. Here the CDR3 DNA reads TGTGCCAGCTCACCAGAAGGGACAGGTGGTTATTCACCCCTCCACTTT. Protein: CASSPEGTGGYSPLHF. The full variable domain, its missing parts supplied by reference TRBV18 and TRBJ1-6, is NAGVMQNPRHLVRRRGQEARLRCSPMKGHSHVYWYRQLPEEGLKFMVYLQKENIIDESGMPKERFSAEFPKEGPSILRIQQVVRGDSAAYFCASSPEGTGGYSPLHFGNGTRLTVT.

This rearrangement joins TRBV21-1 to TRBJ2-1; TRBD2 is taken as the D call from the table, unchecked against the DNA. TRBV21-1 is listed as a pseudogene. The length of the CDR3 is 19 residues. CDR3 sequence reads: CASSKALSRSVGSYNEQFF. The CDR3 bases are TGTGCCAGCAGCAAAGCGCTCAGTAGGAGTGTAGGCTCCTACAATGAGCAGTTCTTC.

V is TRBV28 and J is TRBJ1-4; 8 bases fit TRBD1. Germline CDR1 is MDHEN and CDR2 is SYDVKM. The CDR3 has 14 amino acids. The J segment lost 7 bases and the V segment lost 5 bases, leaving 6 bases of the junction unmatched. The CDR3 sequence: CASSTQGVVEKLFF. CDR3 nucleotide sequence: TGTGCCAGCAGTACACAGGGGGTAGTTGAAAAACTGTTTTTT.

The chain has TRBV5-1 and TRBJ2-3; 8 bases line up with TRBD1. The CDR3 totals 15 residues. Germline V gene data show CDR1 as SGHRS and CDR2 as YFSETQ. V lost 0 bases to trimming and J lost 0 bases; unmatched junction nucleotides: 0. The CDR3: CASSLAGGSTDTQYF. The CDR3 nucleotides are TGCGCCAGCAGCTTGGCAGGGGGCAGCACAGATACGCAGTATTTT.

V and J are TRBV29-1 and TRBJ2-7; TRBD2 might be the D (6 bases). V gave up 4 bases and J gave up 7 bases, with 14 bases separating them. The germline V gene has CDR1 SQVTM and CDR2 ANQGSEA. The CDR3 length is 12 residues. CDR3 amino acids: CSVGGPGGEQYF. The CDR3 DNA reads as TGCAGCGTTGGAGGGCCAGGAGGGGAGCAGTACTTC.